The entry that follows covers one T cell receptor beta chain sequence. This entry is derived from a study of T cells in Graves' hyperthyroidism and ophthalmopathy. In germline, CDR1 is MNHEY, CDR2 SMNVEV (reference sequence). The CDR3 is 14 residues long. Trimming removed 5 bases at V and 1 base at J, with 11 bases between. Exclusion of a patient resulted from uncontrolled infection, other autoimmune disease, pregnancy or lactation. TCR beta CDR3 sequences were amplified from RNA transcripts. An initial round of RT-PCR targeting the TCR CDR3 relied on the HTBI primer set. MiXCR was run by TCRdb on the multiplex PCR reads, yielding one entry per CDR3 protein. The table shows fewer than 650,000 distinct CDR3 sequences, with 14% occurring only once.

The origin of this receptor is a woman between 40 and 50 years old with Graves' hyperthyroidism. Input material: blood. V usage is TRBV27 and J usage is TRBJ1-1; possibly TRBD1 for D (5 bases). The CDR3 reads CASSPGTKNTEAFF. The CDR3, as DNA: TGTGCCAGCAGTCCCGGGACCAAGAACACTGAAGCTTTCTTT.